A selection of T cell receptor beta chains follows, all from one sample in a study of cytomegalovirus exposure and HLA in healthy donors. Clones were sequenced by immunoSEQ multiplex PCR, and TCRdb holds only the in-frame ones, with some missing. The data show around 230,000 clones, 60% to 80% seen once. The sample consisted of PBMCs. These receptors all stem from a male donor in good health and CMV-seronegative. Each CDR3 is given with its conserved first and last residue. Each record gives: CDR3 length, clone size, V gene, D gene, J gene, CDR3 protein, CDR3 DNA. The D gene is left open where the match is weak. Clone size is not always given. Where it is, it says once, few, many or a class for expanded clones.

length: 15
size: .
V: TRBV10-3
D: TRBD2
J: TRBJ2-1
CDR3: CAISDLAAGDVEQFF
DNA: TGTGCCATCAGTGACTTAGCGGCGGGGGATGTTGAGCAGTTCTTC

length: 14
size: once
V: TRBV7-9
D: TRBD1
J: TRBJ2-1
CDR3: CASSRDRGVSEQFF
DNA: TGTGCCAGCAGCCGGGACAGGGGGGTCAGTGAGCAGTTCTTC

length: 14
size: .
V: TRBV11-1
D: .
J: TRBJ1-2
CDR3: CASSYPGVDYGYTF
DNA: TGTGCCAGCAGCTACCCAGGGGTGGACTATGGCTACACCTTC

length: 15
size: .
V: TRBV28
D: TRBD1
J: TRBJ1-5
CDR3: CASSLGQGERVAQHF
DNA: TGTGCCAGCAGTTTAGGACAGGGGGAAAGGGTAGCCCAGCATTTT

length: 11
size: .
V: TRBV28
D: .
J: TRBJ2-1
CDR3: CASPSRNEQFF
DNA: TGTGCCAGCCCTTCTAGGAATGAGCAGTTCTTC

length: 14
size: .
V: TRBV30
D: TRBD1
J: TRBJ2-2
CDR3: CAWSARGYTGELFF
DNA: TGTGCCTGGAGTGCCAGGGGGTACACCGGGGAGCTGTTTTTT

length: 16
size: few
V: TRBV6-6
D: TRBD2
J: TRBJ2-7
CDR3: CASRQPLTGTTYEQYF
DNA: TGTGCCAGCAGACAACCGCTGACGGGGACTACCTACGAGCAGTACTTC

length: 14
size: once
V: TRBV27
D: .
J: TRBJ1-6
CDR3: CASTLARGDSPLHF
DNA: TGTGCCAGCACTTTGGCCAGGGGTGATTCACCCCTCCACTTT

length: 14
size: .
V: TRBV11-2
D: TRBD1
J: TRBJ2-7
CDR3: CASSLGWGQYEQYF
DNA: TGTGCCAGCAGCTTAGGCTGGGGACAGTACGAGCAGTACTTC

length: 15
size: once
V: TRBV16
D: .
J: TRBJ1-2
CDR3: CASSPGSGLNYGYTF
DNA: TGTGCCAGCAGCCCCGGGTCAGGACTTAACTATGGCTACACCTTC

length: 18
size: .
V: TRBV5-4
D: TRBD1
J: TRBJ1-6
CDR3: CASSFYGTGSSYNSPLHF
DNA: TGTGCCAGCAGCTTTTACGGGACAGGGTCTTCCTATAATTCACCCCTCCACTTT

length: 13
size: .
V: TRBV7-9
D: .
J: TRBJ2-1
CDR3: CASSLNDQTEQFF
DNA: TGTGCCAGCAGCTTAAATGATCAAACAGAGCAGTTCTTC

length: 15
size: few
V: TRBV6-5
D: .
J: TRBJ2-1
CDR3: CASRRERVRRNEQFF
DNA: TGTGCCAGCAGACGGGAAAGAGTGCGGCGGAATGAGCAGTTCTTC

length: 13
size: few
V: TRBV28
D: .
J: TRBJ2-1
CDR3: CASRRGSGNEQFF
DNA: TGTGCCAGCCGACGCGGTTCGGGCAATGAGCAGTTCTTC

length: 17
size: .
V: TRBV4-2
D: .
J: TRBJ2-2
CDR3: CASSPRGQAGGTGELFF
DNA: TGTGCCAGCAGCCCCCGAGGACAGGCGGGAGGCACCGGGGAGCTGTTTTTT

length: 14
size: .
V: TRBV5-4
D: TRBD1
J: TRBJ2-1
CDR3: CASSPGTAGDEQFF
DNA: TGTGCCAGCAGCCCCGGGACAGCAGGGGATGAGCAGTTCTTC

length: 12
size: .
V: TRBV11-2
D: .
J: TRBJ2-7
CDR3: CASSLGWYEQYF
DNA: TGTGCCAGCAGCCTCGGTTGGTACGAGCAGTACTTC

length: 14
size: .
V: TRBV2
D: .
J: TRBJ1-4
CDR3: CATRGGLLNEKLFF
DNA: TGTGCCACCAGAGGCGGCCTACTTAATGAAAAACTGTTTTTT

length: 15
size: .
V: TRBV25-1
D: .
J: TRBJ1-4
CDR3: CASSDPQGINEKLFF
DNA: TGTGCCAGCAGTGATCCCCAGGGGATTAATGAAAAACTGTTTTTT

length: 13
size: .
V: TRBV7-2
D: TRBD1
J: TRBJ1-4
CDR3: CASSLDRGEKLFF
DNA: TGTGCCAGCAGCTTAGACAGGGGTGAAAAACTGTTTTTT

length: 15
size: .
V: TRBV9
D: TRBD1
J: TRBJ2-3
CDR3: CASSVGQGFTDTQYF
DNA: TGTGCCAGCAGCGTGGGACAGGGGTTCACAGATACGCAGTATTTT

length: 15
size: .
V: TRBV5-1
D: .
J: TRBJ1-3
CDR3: CASSSTVSSGNTIYF
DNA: TGCGCCAGCAGCAGTACAGTGAGCTCTGGAAACACCATATATTTT

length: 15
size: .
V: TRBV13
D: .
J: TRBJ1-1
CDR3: CASSLEEQGDREAFF
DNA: TGTGCCAGCAGCTTAGAGGAACAGGGCGACCGTGAAGCTTTCTTT

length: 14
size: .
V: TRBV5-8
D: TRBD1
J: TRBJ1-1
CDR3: CASTIGQGNTEAFF
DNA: TGTGCCAGCACTATCGGACAGGGCAACACTGAAGCTTTCTTT

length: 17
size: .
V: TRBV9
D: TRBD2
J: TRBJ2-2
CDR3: CASSGVGTSDNTGELFF
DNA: TGTGCCAGCAGCGGGGTGGGGACTAGCGACAACACCGGGGAGCTGTTTTTT

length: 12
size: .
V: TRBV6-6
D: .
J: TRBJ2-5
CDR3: CASSLGIETQYF
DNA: TGTGCCAGCAGCTTGGGCATCGAGACCCAGTACTTC

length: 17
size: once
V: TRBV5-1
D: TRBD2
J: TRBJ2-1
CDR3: CASSGGLAGVSYNEQFF
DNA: TGCGCCAGCAGCGGGGGACTAGCGGGAGTGTCCTACAATGAGCAGTTCTTC

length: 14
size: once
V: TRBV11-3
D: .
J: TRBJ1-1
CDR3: CASSAQGGAAEAFF
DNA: TGTGCCAGCAGCGCACAGGGTGGAGCGGCTGAAGCTTTCTTT

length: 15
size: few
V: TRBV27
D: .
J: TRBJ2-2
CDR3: CASSTTGKTAGELFF
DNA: TGTGCCAGCAGTACCACAGGGAAAACAGCCGGGGAGCTGTTTTTT

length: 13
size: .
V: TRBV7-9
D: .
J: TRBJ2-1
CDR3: CASSLVPTREQFF
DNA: TGTGCCAGCAGCTTAGTTCCCACCAGGGAGCAGTTCTTC

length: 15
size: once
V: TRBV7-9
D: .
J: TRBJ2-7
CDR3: CASSLEGSLSYEQYF
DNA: TGTGCCAGCAGCTTAGAAGGGAGCCTTTCCTACGAGCAGTACTTC

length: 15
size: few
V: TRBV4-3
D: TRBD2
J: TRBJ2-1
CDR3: CASSQGSGGFNEQFF
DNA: TGCGCCAGCAGCCAAGGCTCGGGGGGGTTCAATGAGCAGTTCTTC

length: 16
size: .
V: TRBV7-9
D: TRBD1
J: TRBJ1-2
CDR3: CASSLNKGQGADGYTF
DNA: TGTGCCAGCAGCTTAAATAAGGGACAGGGGGCAGATGGCTACACCTTC

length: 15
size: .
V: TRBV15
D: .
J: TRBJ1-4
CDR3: CATSRNRVDNEKLFF
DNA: TGTGCCACCAGCAGAAACAGGGTTGATAATGAAAAACTGTTTTTT

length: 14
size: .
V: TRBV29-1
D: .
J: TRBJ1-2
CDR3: CSVGRQEFNYGYTF
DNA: TGCAGCGTCGGCCGACAGGAGTTCAACTATGGCTACACCTTC

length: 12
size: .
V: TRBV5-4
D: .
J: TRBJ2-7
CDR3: CASSLDRYEQYF
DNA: TGTGCCAGCAGCTTGGATCGCTACGAGCAGTACTTC

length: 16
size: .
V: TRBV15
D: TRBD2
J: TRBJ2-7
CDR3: CATSREAGLAVNEQYF
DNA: TGTGCCACCAGCAGAGAGGCGGGACTAGCGGTCAACGAGCAGTACTTC

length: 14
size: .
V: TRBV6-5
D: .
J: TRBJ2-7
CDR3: CASSYTGTTYEQYF
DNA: TGTGCCAGCAGTTACACTGGGACAACCTACGAGCAGTACTTC

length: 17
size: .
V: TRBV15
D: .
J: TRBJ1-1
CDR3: CATSRDVMGGRDTEAFF
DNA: TGTGCCACCAGCAGAGATGTGATGGGGGGACGGGACACTGAAGCTTTCTTT

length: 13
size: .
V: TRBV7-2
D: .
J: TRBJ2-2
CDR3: CASSLAVTGELFF
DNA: TGTGCCAGCAGCTTAGCCGTCACCGGGGAGCTGTTTTTT

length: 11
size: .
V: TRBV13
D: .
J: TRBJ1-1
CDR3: CASSSYGEAFF
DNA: TGTGCCAGCAGCTCATACGGGGAAGCTTTCTTT

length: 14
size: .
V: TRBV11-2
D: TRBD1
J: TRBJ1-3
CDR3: CASSLDRAGNTIYF
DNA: TGTGCCAGCAGCTTGGACAGGGCTGGAAACACCATATATTTT

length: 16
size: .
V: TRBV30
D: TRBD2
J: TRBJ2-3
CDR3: CAWSWRREGFGDTQYF
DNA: TGTGCCTGGAGTTGGAGGCGGGAGGGCTTTGGGGATACGCAGTATTTT

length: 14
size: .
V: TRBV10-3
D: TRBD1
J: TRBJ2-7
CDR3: CAISGGQGSYEQYF
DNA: TGTGCCATCAGTGGGGGACAGGGTTCCTACGAGCAGTACTTC

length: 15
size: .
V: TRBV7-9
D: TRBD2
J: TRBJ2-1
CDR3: CASSFLAGVNNEQFF
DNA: TGTGCCAGCAGCTTCCTAGCGGGGGTAAACAATGAGCAGTTCTTC

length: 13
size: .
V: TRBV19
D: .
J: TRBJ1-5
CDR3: CASSIARNQPQHF
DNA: TGTGCCAGTAGTATAGCGAGAAATCAGCCCCAGCATTTT

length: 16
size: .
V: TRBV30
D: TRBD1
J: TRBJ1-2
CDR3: CAWSVRGQVKFYGYTF
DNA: TGTGCCTGGAGTGTAAGGGGACAGGTTAAGTTCTATGGCTACACCTTC

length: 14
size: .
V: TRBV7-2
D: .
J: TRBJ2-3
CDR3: CASTQSSDLDTQYF
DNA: TGTGCCAGCACCCAATCCAGCGATCTAGATACGCAGTATTTT

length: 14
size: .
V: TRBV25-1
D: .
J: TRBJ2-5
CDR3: CASSDSTVQETQYF
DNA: TGTGCCAGCAGTGATTCGACAGTCCAAGAGACCCAGTACTTC

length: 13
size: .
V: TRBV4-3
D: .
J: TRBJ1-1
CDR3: CASSQELNTEAFF
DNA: TGCGCCAGCAGCCAAGAGTTAAACACTGAAGCTTTCTTT